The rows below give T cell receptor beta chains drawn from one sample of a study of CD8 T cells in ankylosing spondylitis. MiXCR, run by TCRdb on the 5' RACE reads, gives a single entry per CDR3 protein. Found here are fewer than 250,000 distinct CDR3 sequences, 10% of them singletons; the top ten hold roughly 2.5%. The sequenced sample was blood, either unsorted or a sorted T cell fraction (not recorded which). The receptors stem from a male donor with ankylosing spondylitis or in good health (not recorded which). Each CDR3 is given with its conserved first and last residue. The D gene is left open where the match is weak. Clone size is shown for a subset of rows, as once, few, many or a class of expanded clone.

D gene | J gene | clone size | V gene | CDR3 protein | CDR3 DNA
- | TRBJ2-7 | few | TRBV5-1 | CASSLGPFDSYEQYF | TGCGCCAGCAGCTTGGGACCGTTTGATTCCTACGAGCAGTACTTC
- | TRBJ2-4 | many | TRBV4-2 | CASSQVGENIQYF | TGTGCCAGCAGCCAAGTGGGAGAGAACATTCAGTACTTC
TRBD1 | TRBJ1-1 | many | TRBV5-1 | CASSLDGQGGTEAFF | TGCGCCAGCAGCTTGGATGGACAGGGGGGGACTGAAGCTTTCTTT
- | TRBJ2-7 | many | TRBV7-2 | CASSLSSYEQYF | TGTGCCAGCAGCCTTAGCTCCTACGAGCAGTACTTC
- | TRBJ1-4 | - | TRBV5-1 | CASSLGGSSEKLFF | TGCGCCAGCAGCTTGGGGGGGTCGAGTGAAAAACTGTTTTTT
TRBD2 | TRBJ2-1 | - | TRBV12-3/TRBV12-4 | CASSLIRTSGRALDNEQFF | TGTGCCAGCAGTTTAATTCGGACTAGCGGGAGGGCCCTCGACAATGAGCAGTTCTTC
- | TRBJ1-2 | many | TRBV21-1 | CASSKEEGGTVKGYTF | TGTGCCAGCAGCAAAGAGGAGGGCGGCACGGTCAAAGGCTACACCTTC
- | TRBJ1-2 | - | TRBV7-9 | CASSKSDRSYGYTF | TGTGCCAGCAGCAAGTCGGACAGATCCTATGGCTACACCTTC
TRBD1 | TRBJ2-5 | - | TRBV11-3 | CASSQSLQPGQQETQYF | TGTGCCAGCAGCCAGTCCCTACAGCCGGGACAGCAAGAGACCCAGTACTTC
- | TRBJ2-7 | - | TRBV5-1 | CASSFTGYAQYF | TGCGCCAGCAGCTTCACGGGCTACGCGCAGTACTTC
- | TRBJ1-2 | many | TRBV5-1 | CASSLGQEGGYTF | TGCGCCAGCAGCTTGGGACAGGAGGGGGGCTACACCTTC
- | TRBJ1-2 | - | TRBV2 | CASSERQPVNYGYTF | TGTGCCAGCAGTGAAAGGCAGCCTGTTAACTATGGCTACACCTTC
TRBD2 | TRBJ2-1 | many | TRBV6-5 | CASTPGTSGLNEQFF | TGTGCCAGCACCCCAGGGACTAGCGGTCTCAATGAGCAGTTCTTC
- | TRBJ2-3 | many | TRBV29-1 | CSVVTGSSSTDTQYF | TGCAGCGTCGTCACGGGGTCCTCTAGCACAGATACGCAGTATTTT
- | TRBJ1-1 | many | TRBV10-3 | CAISERGQLNTEAFF | TGTGCCATCAGTGAACGTGGGCAGCTGAACACTGAAGCTTTCTTT
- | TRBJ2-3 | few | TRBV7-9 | CASSLPDWADTQYF | TGTGCCAGCAGCTTACCGGACTGGGCAGATACGCAGTATTTT
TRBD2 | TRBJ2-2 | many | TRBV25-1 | CASSPPRGLAGLKNTGELFF | TGTGCCAGCAGTCCCCCTCGAGGACTAGCGGGTCTGAAGAACACCGGGGAGCTGTTTTTT
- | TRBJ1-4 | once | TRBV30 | CAWSVLTNEKLFF | TGTGCCTGGAGTGTACTTACTAATGAAAAACTGTTTTTT
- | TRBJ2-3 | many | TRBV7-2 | CASSLSLAPSTDTQYF | TGTGCCAGCAGCTTATCCCTAGCGCCCAGCACAGATACGCAGTATTTT
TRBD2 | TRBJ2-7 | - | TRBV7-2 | CASSLFLTSGRTEQYF | TGTGCCAGCAGCTTATTTCTTACTAGCGGGAGGACCGAGCAGTACTTC
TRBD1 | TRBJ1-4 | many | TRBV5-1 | CASSLGTGQGTVNEKLFF | TGCGCCAGCAGCCTCGGTACGGGACAGGGGACCGTTAATGAAAAACTGTTTTTT
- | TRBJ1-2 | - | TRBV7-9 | CASSLLIPGYTF | TGTGCCAGCAGCTTACTTATCCCTGGCTACACCTTC
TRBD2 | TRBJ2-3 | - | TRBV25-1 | CASSDLAGPHTQYF | TGTGCCAGCAGTGATTTAGCGGGGCCCCATACGCAGTATTTT
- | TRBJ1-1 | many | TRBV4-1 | CASRAGADEAFF | TGCGCCAGCAGAGCCGGGGCAGATGAAGCTTTCTTT
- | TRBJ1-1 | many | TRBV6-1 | CASRQGGITEAFF | TGTGCCAGCAGGCAGGGTGGGATAACTGAAGCTTTCTTT
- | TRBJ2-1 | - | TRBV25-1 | CASSEYGLHEQFF | TGTGCCAGCAGTGAATATGGCCTGCATGAGCAGTTCTTC